The rows below give T cell receptor beta chains drawn from one sample of a study of CD8 T cells in Susac syndrome. TCRdb reanalysed the immunoSEQ multiplex PCR reads using MiXCR and keeps one entry per CDR3 protein. The data show a few hundred thousand distinct CDR3 sequences, roughly 96% seen once. The sample taken for sequencing was CD4+ T cells from PBMCs. The receptors come from a human donor with multiple sclerosis. CDR3s include the opening cysteine and the closing phenylalanine or tryptophan. The D gene is left open where the match is weak. Some rows have no size entry. The others give once, few or many, or a class for an expanded clone.

cdr3_length: 16; v_call: TRBV4-1; clone_size: .; d_call: TRBD2; j_call: TRBJ2-1; cdr3_aa: CASSQVQTSGAHEQFF; cdr3_nt: TGCGCCAGCAGCCAAGTACAGACTAGCGGGGCCCATGAGCAGTTCTTC
cdr3_length: 16; v_call: TRBV2; clone_size: .; d_call: TRBD1; j_call: TRBJ2-6; cdr3_aa: CASSPGQGVGANVLTF; cdr3_nt: TGTGCCAGCAGCCCGGGACAGGGAGTTGGGGCCAACGTCCTGACTTTC
cdr3_length: 14; v_call: TRBV3-1; clone_size: .; d_call: .; j_call: TRBJ1-5; cdr3_aa: CASSQDLVLQPQHF; cdr3_nt: TGTGCCAGCAGCCAAGATCTTGTTCTTCAGCCCCAGCATTTT
cdr3_length: 12; v_call: TRBV29-1; clone_size: .; d_call: .; j_call: TRBJ2-5; cdr3_aa: CSVDSSPETQYF; cdr3_nt: TGCAGCGTTGATTCTAGTCCTGAGACCCAGTACTTC
cdr3_length: 15; v_call: TRBV30; clone_size: .; d_call: TRBD2; j_call: TRBJ2-5; cdr3_aa: CAWATGLGGRETQYF; cdr3_nt: TGTGCCTGGGCTACTGGCTTAGGCGGGAGGGAGACCCAGTACTTC
cdr3_length: 14; v_call: TRBV20-1; clone_size: .; d_call: .; j_call: TRBJ2-5; cdr3_aa: CSAPRPGALETQYF; cdr3_nt: TGCAGTGCCCCGCGGCCAGGGGCTTTAGAGACCCAGTACTTC
cdr3_length: 17; v_call: TRBV7-2; clone_size: once; d_call: .; j_call: TRBJ1-3; cdr3_aa: CASSLGQRGVAGNTIYF; cdr3_nt: TGTGCCAGCAGCTTGGGACAAAGGGGGGTAGCTGGAAACACCATATATTTT
cdr3_length: 11; v_call: TRBV20-1; clone_size: once; d_call: .; j_call: TRBJ1-2; cdr3_aa: CSASPWESYTF; cdr3_nt: TGCAGTGCCAGCCCATGGGAAAGCTACACCTTC
cdr3_length: 13; v_call: TRBV15; clone_size: .; d_call: .; j_call: TRBJ1-1; cdr3_aa: CATRDSGLAEAFF; cdr3_nt: TGTGCCACCAGAGACTCAGGGTTGGCTGAAGCTTTCTTT
cdr3_length: 15; v_call: TRBV4-1; clone_size: .; d_call: .; j_call: TRBJ1-5; cdr3_aa: CASSQEKAINQPQHF; cdr3_nt: TGCGCCAGCAGCCAAGAGAAGGCAATCAATCAGCCCCAGCATTTT
cdr3_length: 16; v_call: TRBV27; clone_size: .; d_call: TRBD1; j_call: TRBJ1-1; cdr3_aa: CASALGTGPRNTEAFF; cdr3_nt: TGTGCCAGCGCCTTGGGGACAGGTCCGAGGAACACTGAAGCTTTCTTT
cdr3_length: 14; v_call: TRBV6-6; clone_size: .; d_call: .; j_call: TRBJ1-4; cdr3_aa: CASSFIAANEKLFF; cdr3_nt: TGTGCCAGTAGCTTCATAGCGGCTAATGAAAAACTGTTTTTT
cdr3_length: 15; v_call: TRBV30; clone_size: .; d_call: .; j_call: TRBJ2-5; cdr3_aa: CAWGSGSALQETQYF; cdr3_nt: TGTGCCTGGGGCTCGGGGAGCGCCCTCCAAGAGACCCAGTACTTC
cdr3_length: 15; v_call: TRBV20-1; clone_size: .; d_call: .; j_call: TRBJ1-5; cdr3_aa: CSARVGAGSNQPQHF; cdr3_nt: TGCAGTGCTAGGGTCGGTGCAGGGAGCAATCAGCCCCAGCATTTT
cdr3_length: 13; v_call: TRBV20-1; clone_size: .; d_call: .; j_call: TRBJ1-1; cdr3_aa: CSARGGATTEAFF; cdr3_nt: TGCAGTGCTAGAGGAGGCGCGACCACTGAAGCTTTCTTT
cdr3_length: 17; v_call: TRBV20-1; clone_size: .; d_call: TRBD2; j_call: TRBJ2-7; cdr3_aa: CSASTLAGGYSSYEQYF; cdr3_nt: TGCAGTGCTAGTACCCTAGCGGGGGGGTACAGCTCCTACGAGCAGTACTTC
cdr3_length: 16; v_call: TRBV20-1; clone_size: .; d_call: TRBD1; j_call: TRBJ2-7; cdr3_aa: CSARNVGTGGSYEQYF; cdr3_nt: TGCAGTGCTAGAAATGTAGGGACAGGGGGCTCCTACGAGCAGTACTTC
cdr3_length: 14; v_call: TRBV25-1; clone_size: .; d_call: .; j_call: TRBJ2-3; cdr3_aa: CASSDIRGTDTQYF; cdr3_nt: TGTGCCAGCAGTGACATTCGTGGCACAGATACGCAGTATTTT
cdr3_length: 12; v_call: TRBV20-1; clone_size: .; d_call: .; j_call: TRBJ2-2; cdr3_aa: CSARVGGGELFF; cdr3_nt: TGCAGTGCTAGAGTCGGAGGCGGGGAGCTGTTTTTT
cdr3_length: 15; v_call: TRBV4-1; clone_size: .; d_call: TRBD1; j_call: TRBJ2-7; cdr3_aa: CASSLTTGGYYEQYF; cdr3_nt: TGCGCCAGCAGCCTCACGACAGGGGGCTACTACGAGCAGTACTTC
cdr3_length: 13; v_call: TRBV12-3/TRBV12-4; clone_size: .; d_call: .; j_call: TRBJ2-7; cdr3_aa: CASSPQKVHEQYF; cdr3_nt: TGTGCCAGCAGCCCCCAGAAGGTCCACGAGCAGTACTTC
cdr3_length: 14; v_call: TRBV20-1; clone_size: .; d_call: .; j_call: TRBJ2-6; cdr3_aa: CSASHLAGANVLTF; cdr3_nt: TGCAGTGCTTCCCACCTCGCTGGGGCCAACGTCCTGACTTTC
cdr3_length: 13; v_call: TRBV29-1; clone_size: .; d_call: TRBD2; j_call: TRBJ2-7; cdr3_aa: CSVGRAGVGEQYF; cdr3_nt: TGCAGCGTTGGCCGCGCGGGAGTGGGGGAGCAGTACTTC
cdr3_length: 14; v_call: TRBV20-1; clone_size: .; d_call: .; j_call: TRBJ2-3; cdr3_aa: CSASNPGVGDTQYF; cdr3_nt: TGCAGTGCTAGTAACCCGGGAGTTGGAGATACGCAGTATTTT
cdr3_length: 15; v_call: TRBV6-5; clone_size: .; d_call: .; j_call: TRBJ1-5; cdr3_aa: CASSHSGGGNQPQHF; cdr3_nt: TGTGCCAGCTCACATTCCGGGGGAGGCAATCAGCCCCAGCATTTT
cdr3_length: 16; v_call: TRBV2; clone_size: .; d_call: .; j_call: TRBJ1-6; cdr3_aa: CASSDLQGVVNSPLHF; cdr3_nt: TGTGCCAGCAGTGACTTACAGGGCGTAGTTAATTCACCCCTCCACTTT
cdr3_length: 11; v_call: TRBV29-1; clone_size: .; d_call: TRBD1; j_call: TRBJ2-7; cdr3_aa: CSVKGADEQYF; cdr3_nt: TGCAGCGTTAAGGGGGCGGACGAGCAGTACTTC
cdr3_length: 17; v_call: TRBV15; clone_size: .; d_call: TRBD1; j_call: TRBJ1-6; cdr3_aa: CATSRDPGGQGNSPLHF; cdr3_nt: TGTGCCACCAGCAGAGATCCAGGGGGGCAGGGTAATTCACCCCTCCACTTT
cdr3_length: 13; v_call: TRBV5-1; clone_size: .; d_call: .; j_call: TRBJ2-1; cdr3_aa: CASSLALGNEQFF; cdr3_nt: TGCGCCAGCAGCTTGGCCCTCGGTAATGAGCAGTTCTTC
cdr3_length: 15; v_call: TRBV28; clone_size: .; d_call: TRBD2; j_call: TRBJ2-3; cdr3_aa: CASTTSGSGTDTQYF; cdr3_nt: TGTGCCAGCACGACTAGCGGGAGCGGTACCGATACGCAGTATTTT
cdr3_length: 13; v_call: TRBV29-1; clone_size: .; d_call: .; j_call: TRBJ2-6; cdr3_aa: CSVKRSGANVLTF; cdr3_nt: TGCAGCGTTAAAAGGTCTGGGGCCAACGTCCTGACTTTC
cdr3_length: 15; v_call: TRBV27; clone_size: .; d_call: TRBD1; j_call: TRBJ2-1; cdr3_aa: CASSLTGGRYNEQFF; cdr3_nt: TGTGCCAGCAGTTTGACAGGGGGTAGGTACAATGAGCAGTTCTTC
cdr3_length: 13; v_call: TRBV14; clone_size: once; d_call: .; j_call: TRBJ2-1; cdr3_aa: CASSQVRRGEQFF; cdr3_nt: TGTGCCAGCAGCCAAGTCCGCCGGGGCGAGCAGTTCTTC
cdr3_length: 17; v_call: TRBV6-4; clone_size: .; d_call: TRBD1; j_call: TRBJ2-7; cdr3_aa: CASLGTGGRPATYEQYF; cdr3_nt: TGTGCCAGCCTAGGGACAGGGGGAAGACCCGCCACCTACGAGCAGTACTTC
cdr3_length: 17; v_call: TRBV5-1; clone_size: .; d_call: .; j_call: TRBJ2-1; cdr3_aa: CASSLFGPGTTYNEQFF; cdr3_nt: TGCGCCAGCAGCCTCTTTGGACCCGGGACCACTTACAATGAGCAGTTCTTC
cdr3_length: 13; v_call: TRBV18; clone_size: .; d_call: .; j_call: TRBJ1-5; cdr3_aa: CASSPSLGEPQHF; cdr3_nt: TGTGCCAGCTCACCCTCTCTAGGCGAGCCCCAGCATTTT
cdr3_length: 14; v_call: TRBV7-9; clone_size: .; d_call: .; j_call: TRBJ1-3; cdr3_aa: CASSSSGAGNTIYF; cdr3_nt: TGTGCCAGCAGCTCTTCAGGGGCTGGAAACACCATATATTTT
cdr3_length: 14; v_call: TRBV7-9; clone_size: .; d_call: .; j_call: TRBJ1-2; cdr3_aa: CASSLYPDPYGYTF; cdr3_nt: TGTGCCAGCAGCTTATATCCGGACCCCTATGGCTACACCTTC
cdr3_length: 17; v_call: TRBV4-1; clone_size: once; d_call: .; j_call: TRBJ2-1; cdr3_aa: CASSQELTAAQYNEQFF; cdr3_nt: TGCGCCAGCAGCCAAGAGCTGACAGCGGCGCAATACAATGAGCAGTTCTTC
cdr3_length: 14; v_call: TRBV7-2; clone_size: .; d_call: TRBD1; j_call: TRBJ2-3; cdr3_aa: CASIGTGGRNTQYF; cdr3_nt: TGTGCTAGTATCGGGACAGGGGGCAGGAATACGCAGTATTTT
cdr3_length: 16; v_call: TRBV25-1; clone_size: .; d_call: TRBD1; j_call: TRBJ1-4; cdr3_aa: CASSGGQVNSGEKLFF; cdr3_nt: TGTGCCAGCAGTGGGGGACAGGTGAATTCAGGTGAAAAACTGTTTTTT
cdr3_length: 18; v_call: TRBV7-9; clone_size: .; d_call: .; j_call: TRBJ2-6; cdr3_aa: CASSGWGGVSSGANVLTF; cdr3_nt: TGTGCCAGCAGCGGGTGGGGAGGCGTGAGCTCTGGGGCCAACGTCCTGACTTTC
cdr3_length: 16; v_call: TRBV20-1; clone_size: .; d_call: TRBD2; j_call: TRBJ2-1; cdr3_aa: CSARALAGGTYNEQFF; cdr3_nt: TGCAGTGCTAGAGCCCTAGCGGGAGGTACCTACAATGAGCAGTTCTTC
cdr3_length: 13; v_call: TRBV7-9; clone_size: .; d_call: .; j_call: TRBJ2-1; cdr3_aa: CASSFEVTGEQFF; cdr3_nt: TGTGCCAGCAGCTTCGAGGTTACGGGAGAGCAGTTCTTC
cdr3_length: 14; v_call: TRBV7-9; clone_size: .; d_call: .; j_call: TRBJ2-3; cdr3_aa: CASSLRLDTDTQYF; cdr3_nt: TGTGCCAGCAGCTTACGCCTAGACACAGATACGCAGTATTTT